The rows below give T cell receptor beta chains drawn from one sample of a study of blood T cell repertoires in COVID-19. Generated by immunoSEQ multiplex PCR, the TCRdb table keeps only in-frame clones and is missing some. The profile shows roughly 230,000 clones, around 84% of them singletons. The source material was peripheral blood. The receptors shown here come from a woman over 75 with COVID-19, enrolled during active disease. The CDR3 runs from the conserved cysteine through the conserved F or W. Fields, in order: V gene, D gene, clone size, J gene, CDR3 protein, CDR3 DNA. The D gene is left open where the match is weak. Part of the rows lack a size; the others show once, few, many or a class for expanded clones.

v_call: TRBV7-8
d_call: NA
clone_size: NA
j_call: TRBJ1-1
cdr3_aa: CASSLETGTNEAFF
cdr3_nt: TGTGCCAGCAGCTTAGAGACCGGGACAAATGAAGCTTTCTTT

v_call: TRBV3-1/TRBV3-2
d_call: NA
clone_size: NA
j_call: TRBJ1-1
cdr3_aa: CASSPPTGVTEAFF
cdr3_nt: TGTGCCAGCAGCCCCCCGACCGGGGTCACTGAAGCTTTCTTT

v_call: TRBV19
d_call: NA
clone_size: NA
j_call: TRBJ1-5
cdr3_aa: CASSIDARASNQPQHF
cdr3_nt: TGTGCCAGTAGTATAGACGCGAGGGCTAGCAATCAGCCCCAGCATTTT

v_call: TRBV7-2
d_call: TRBD2
clone_size: NA
j_call: TRBJ2-7
cdr3_aa: CASSSRFSGGASEQYF
cdr3_nt: TGTGCCAGCAGCTCTAGATTTAGCGGGGGGGCCAGCGAGCAGTACTTC

v_call: TRBV3-1/TRBV3-2
d_call: TRBD1
clone_size: NA
j_call: TRBJ1-2
cdr3_aa: CASSLGTGGEGYTF
cdr3_nt: TGTGCCAGCAGCCTTGGGACAGGGGGAGAAGGCTACACCTTC

v_call: TRBV10-3
d_call: NA
clone_size: NA
j_call: TRBJ2-5
cdr3_aa: CAISYPSGETQYF
cdr3_nt: TGTGCCATCAGTTACCCCTCGGGAGAGACCCAGTACTTC

v_call: TRBV11-2
d_call: NA
clone_size: NA
j_call: TRBJ2-1
cdr3_aa: CASSLDPGKGHEQFF
cdr3_nt: TGTGCCAGCAGCTTAGATCCAGGGAAAGGACATGAGCAGTTCTTC

v_call: TRBV9
d_call: TRBD2
clone_size: NA
j_call: TRBJ2-2
cdr3_aa: CASNNPLGRVQKTGELFF
cdr3_nt: TGTGCCAGCAACAATCCTCTCGGGAGGGTTCAAAAAACCGGGGAGCTGTTTTTT

v_call: TRBV5-5
d_call: NA
clone_size: few
j_call: TRBJ2-5
cdr3_aa: CASSSPRGQETQYF
cdr3_nt: TGTGCCAGCAGCTCTCCCCGGGGGCAAGAGACCCAGTACTTC

v_call: TRBV27
d_call: TRBD2
clone_size: few
j_call: TRBJ2-1
cdr3_aa: CASSSTGLGETEQFF
cdr3_nt: TGTGCCAGCAGTTCGACTGGACTAGGGGAGACTGAGCAGTTCTTC

v_call: TRBV9
d_call: NA
clone_size: NA
j_call: TRBJ2-7
cdr3_aa: CASSVRGGYEQYF
cdr3_nt: TGTGCCAGCAGCGTCCGGGGAGGCTACGAGCAGTACTTC

v_call: TRBV5-1
d_call: NA
clone_size: once
j_call: TRBJ1-3
cdr3_aa: CASSPPGDTIYF
cdr3_nt: TGCGCCAGCAGTCCCCCGGGGGACACCATATATTTT

v_call: TRBV19
d_call: NA
clone_size: NA
j_call: TRBJ1-3
cdr3_aa: CASTKREAGNTIYF
cdr3_nt: TGTGCCAGTACGAAGAGGGAAGCTGGAAACACCATATATTTT

v_call: TRBV2
d_call: NA
clone_size: NA
j_call: TRBJ1-3
cdr3_aa: CASTWAPGGNTIYF
cdr3_nt: TGTGCCAGCACTTGGGCCCCGGGGGGAAACACCATATATTTT

v_call: TRBV24-1
d_call: NA
clone_size: NA
j_call: TRBJ1-2
cdr3_aa: CATSVRGNYGYTF
cdr3_nt: TGTGCCACCAGTGTTAGGGGTAACTATGGCTACACCTTC

v_call: TRBV7-8
d_call: TRBD2
clone_size: NA
j_call: TRBJ2-1
cdr3_aa: CASTVSGDNEQFF
cdr3_nt: TGTGCCAGCACCGTAAGCGGGGACAATGAGCAGTTCTTC

v_call: TRBV9
d_call: TRBD1
clone_size: NA
j_call: TRBJ1-3
cdr3_aa: CASSVAADRASGNTIYF
cdr3_nt: TGTGCCAGCAGCGTAGCCGCGGACAGGGCCTCTGGAAACACCATATATTTT

v_call: TRBV10-3
d_call: NA
clone_size: NA
j_call: TRBJ2-3
cdr3_aa: CAIGGVWTGSSTDTQYF
cdr3_nt: TGTGCCATCGGGGGGGTTTGGACAGGGTCGAGCACAGATACGCAGTATTTT

v_call: TRBV6-5
d_call: NA
clone_size: few
j_call: TRBJ1-2
cdr3_aa: CASSSMPSGQGYTF
cdr3_nt: TGTGCCAGCAGTTCTATGCCGTCAGGGCAGGGCTACACCTTC

v_call: TRBV6-5
d_call: TRBD2
clone_size: NA
j_call: TRBJ2-3
cdr3_aa: CASSYSGGPGGDTQYF
cdr3_nt: TGTGCCAGCAGTTACAGCGGGGGGCCGGGTGGGGATACGCAGTATTTT

v_call: TRBV5-6
d_call: NA
clone_size: NA
j_call: TRBJ2-7
cdr3_aa: CASSTRRTGGSYEQYF
cdr3_nt: TGTGCCAGCAGTACTCGCCGGACAGGAGGGAGTTACGAGCAGTACTTC

v_call: TRBV3-1/TRBV3-2
d_call: TRBD1
clone_size: NA
j_call: TRBJ1-3
cdr3_aa: CASSQDRTGATIFLSGNTIYF
cdr3_nt: TGTGCCAGCAGCCAAGATCGGACAGGGGCCACCATTTTTCTCTCTGGAAACACCATATATTTT

v_call: TRBV5-1
d_call: TRBD2
clone_size: once
j_call: TRBJ2-1
cdr3_aa: CASSFTGGARNEQFF
cdr3_nt: TGCGCCAGCAGCTTTACCGGGGGGGCCCGCAATGAGCAGTTCTTC

v_call: TRBV28
d_call: NA
clone_size: NA
j_call: TRBJ1-1
cdr3_aa: CASSPPGSYTEAFF
cdr3_nt: TGTGCCAGCAGTCCTCCCGGTTCCTACACTGAAGCTTTCTTT

v_call: TRBV5-1
d_call: TRBD1
clone_size: NA
j_call: TRBJ1-2
cdr3_aa: CASSLTRGEDGYTF
cdr3_nt: TGCGCCAGCAGCTTGACCAGGGGGGAGGATGGCTACACCTTC

v_call: TRBV18
d_call: NA
clone_size: once
j_call: TRBJ1-2
cdr3_aa: CASSPRQDYGYTF
cdr3_nt: TGTGCCAGCTCACCCCGACAGGACTATGGCTACACCTTC

v_call: TRBV2
d_call: NA
clone_size: NA
j_call: TRBJ1-4
cdr3_aa: CASSDPGLNEKLFF
cdr3_nt: TGTGCCAGCAGTGATCCAGGGCTTAATGAAAAACTGTTTTTT

v_call: TRBV5-5
d_call: TRBD1
clone_size: NA
j_call: TRBJ1-2
cdr3_aa: CASSSDRGDGYTF
cdr3_nt: TGTGCCAGCAGCTCGGACAGGGGGGATGGCTACACCTTC

v_call: TRBV28
d_call: NA
clone_size: NA
j_call: TRBJ1-1
cdr3_aa: CASREGTGEDTEAFF
cdr3_nt: TGTGCCAGCAGAGAGGGGACGGGGGAGGACACTGAAGCTTTCTTT

v_call: TRBV10-1
d_call: TRBD1
clone_size: once
j_call: TRBJ1-4
cdr3_aa: CASNLRQGASEKLFF
cdr3_nt: TGCGCCAGCAACTTGAGACAGGGGGCGAGTGAAAAACTGTTTTTT

v_call: TRBV6-5
d_call: NA
clone_size: NA
j_call: TRBJ2-7
cdr3_aa: CASSRTGAYEQYF
cdr3_nt: TGTGCCAGCAGTAGGACTGGGGCCTACGAGCAGTACTTC

v_call: TRBV6-5
d_call: TRBD1
clone_size: NA
j_call: TRBJ2-7
cdr3_aa: CASNSGGQGYEQYF
cdr3_nt: TGTGCCAGCAACTCCGGAGGACAGGGGTACGAGCAGTACTTC

v_call: TRBV6-5
d_call: NA
clone_size: NA
j_call: TRBJ2-1
cdr3_aa: CASSYSKGGAYNEQFF
cdr3_nt: TGTGCCAGCAGTTACTCGAAAGGAGGGGCCTACAATGAGCAGTTCTTC

v_call: TRBV19
d_call: NA
clone_size: NA
j_call: TRBJ2-7
cdr3_aa: CASTGANTYEQYF
cdr3_nt: TGTGCCAGTACAGGGGCCAACACCTACGAGCAGTACTTC

v_call: TRBV2
d_call: NA
clone_size: NA
j_call: TRBJ1-2
cdr3_aa: CASSEALRQGGGYTF
cdr3_nt: TGTGCCAGCAGTGAAGCGCTTCGTCAGGGAGGTGGCTACACCTTC

v_call: TRBV10-3
d_call: NA
clone_size: NA
j_call: TRBJ2-5
cdr3_aa: CAITDRPQETQYF
cdr3_nt: TGTGCCATCACTGACAGGCCCCAAGAGACCCAGTACTTC

v_call: TRBV30
d_call: NA
clone_size: few
j_call: TRBJ1-5
cdr3_aa: CAWGEALGQPQHF
cdr3_nt: TGTGCCTGGGGGGAGGCGCTGGGTCAGCCCCAGCATTTT

v_call: TRBV6-1
d_call: TRBD2
clone_size: NA
j_call: TRBJ2-7
cdr3_aa: CASSDPLVAGGYEQYF
cdr3_nt: TGTGCCAGCAGTGACCCCTTGGTAGCGGGGGGGTACGAGCAGTACTTC

v_call: TRBV7-9
d_call: TRBD2
clone_size: NA
j_call: TRBJ2-5
cdr3_aa: CASSYRRGGRHETQYF
cdr3_nt: TGTGCCAGCAGCTACCGGCGGGGGGGCCGTCATGAGACCCAGTACTTC

v_call: TRBV28
d_call: TRBD1
clone_size: NA
j_call: TRBJ1-2
cdr3_aa: CASSLTGVVGYTF
cdr3_nt: TGTGCCAGCAGTTTGACAGGGGTGGTTGGCTACACCTTC

v_call: TRBV2
d_call: TRBD2
clone_size: few
j_call: TRBJ2-1
cdr3_aa: CASSATSREFF
cdr3_nt: TGTGCCAGCAGTGCGACTAGCCGTGAATTCTTC

v_call: TRBV9
d_call: NA
clone_size: NA
j_call: TRBJ2-5
cdr3_aa: CASSGGVQETQYF
cdr3_nt: TGTGCCAGCAGCGGGGGGGTCCAAGAGACCCAGTACTTC

v_call: TRBV4-3
d_call: NA
clone_size: NA
j_call: TRBJ1-6
cdr3_aa: CASSQESVSSYNSPLHF
cdr3_nt: TGCGCCAGCAGCCAAGAGTCGGTTAGCTCCTATAATTCACCCCTCCACTTT

v_call: TRBV28
d_call: TRBD1
clone_size: NA
j_call: TRBJ1-1
cdr3_aa: CASSPRQGRALF
cdr3_nt: TGTGCCAGCAGTCCCCGACAGGGACGGGCACTTTTT

v_call: TRBV28
d_call: TRBD2
clone_size: NA
j_call: TRBJ2-3
cdr3_aa: CASSYKGGTRTTDTQYF
cdr3_nt: TGTGCCAGCAGTTATAAAGGCGGGACTAGAACCACAGATACGCAGTATTTT

v_call: TRBV18
d_call: NA
clone_size: NA
j_call: TRBJ2-3
cdr3_aa: CASSPPGTRSTDTQYF
cdr3_nt: TGTGCCAGCTCACCACCGGGGACACGTAGCACAGATACGCAGTATTTT

v_call: TRBV9
d_call: NA
clone_size: NA
j_call: TRBJ2-1
cdr3_aa: CASSVGWGQGNEQFF
cdr3_nt: TGTGCCAGCAGCGTAGGCTGGGGGCAGGGGAATGAGCAGTTCTTC

v_call: TRBV5-1
d_call: TRBD1
clone_size: NA
j_call: TRBJ2-1
cdr3_aa: CASSYRQGAFYNEQFF
cdr3_nt: TGCGCCAGCAGCTACCGACAGGGGGCATTCTACAATGAGCAGTTCTTC

v_call: TRBV5-4
d_call: NA
clone_size: NA
j_call: TRBJ1-2
cdr3_aa: CASSSGDGYTF
cdr3_nt: TGTGCCAGCAGCTCGGGAGACGGCTACACCTTC

v_call: TRBV19
d_call: TRBD2
clone_size: NA
j_call: TRBJ2-3
cdr3_aa: CASSTGLAGSTDTQYF
cdr3_nt: TGTGCCAGTAGTACAGGACTAGCGGGGAGCACAGATACGCAGTATTTT

v_call: TRBV9
d_call: TRBD2
clone_size: NA
j_call: TRBJ2-5
cdr3_aa: CASSVGTGGAYETQYF
cdr3_nt: TGTGCCAGCAGCGTAGGAACGGGGGGTGCGTATGAGACCCAGTACTTC

v_call: TRBV7-9
d_call: NA
clone_size: NA
j_call: TRBJ2-3
cdr3_aa: CASSSGLITDTQYF
cdr3_nt: TGTGCCAGCAGCTCGGGACTCATCACAGATACGCAGTATTTT

v_call: TRBV3-1/TRBV3-2
d_call: NA
clone_size: NA
j_call: TRBJ2-2
cdr3_aa: CASSQDLGGTGELFF
cdr3_nt: TGTGCCAGCAGCCAAGATCTGGGGGGCACCGGGGAGCTGTTTTTT

v_call: TRBV5-1
d_call: TRBD1
clone_size: NA
j_call: TRBJ1-5
cdr3_aa: CASRSGQDQPQHF
cdr3_nt: TGCGCCAGCAGGTCGGGACAGGACCAGCCCCAGCATTTT

v_call: TRBV19
d_call: NA
clone_size: NA
j_call: TRBJ2-1
cdr3_aa: CASSMQGGTTNEQFF
cdr3_nt: TGTGCCAGTAGTATGCAGGGGGGTACTACGAATGAGCAGTTCTTC

v_call: TRBV5-8
d_call: NA
clone_size: NA
j_call: TRBJ1-2
cdr3_aa: CASSLSGANYGYTF
cdr3_nt: TGTGCCAGCAGCTTGTCCGGAGCGAACTATGGCTACACCTTC

v_call: TRBV7-9
d_call: TRBD1
clone_size: NA
j_call: TRBJ2-3
cdr3_aa: CASSSHGQGTDTQYF
cdr3_nt: TGTGCCAGCAGCTCCCACGGACAGGGTACAGATACGCAGTATTTT

v_call: TRBV27
d_call: NA
clone_size: NA
j_call: TRBJ1-6
cdr3_aa: CASRKGRNYNSPLHF
cdr3_nt: TGTGCCAGCAGGAAGGGGCGGAATTATAATTCACCCCTCCACTTT

v_call: TRBV3-1/TRBV3-2
d_call: NA
clone_size: NA
j_call: TRBJ1-3
cdr3_aa: CASSQLKGLSSGNTIYF
cdr3_nt: TGTGCCAGCAGCCAATTGAAGGGGTTGAGCTCTGGAAACACCATATATTTT

v_call: TRBV3-1/TRBV3-2
d_call: TRBD1
clone_size: NA
j_call: TRBJ1-3
cdr3_aa: CASSPSGTGGNTIYF
cdr3_nt: TGTGCCAGCAGCCCCTCCGGGACAGGGGGAAACACCATATATTTT